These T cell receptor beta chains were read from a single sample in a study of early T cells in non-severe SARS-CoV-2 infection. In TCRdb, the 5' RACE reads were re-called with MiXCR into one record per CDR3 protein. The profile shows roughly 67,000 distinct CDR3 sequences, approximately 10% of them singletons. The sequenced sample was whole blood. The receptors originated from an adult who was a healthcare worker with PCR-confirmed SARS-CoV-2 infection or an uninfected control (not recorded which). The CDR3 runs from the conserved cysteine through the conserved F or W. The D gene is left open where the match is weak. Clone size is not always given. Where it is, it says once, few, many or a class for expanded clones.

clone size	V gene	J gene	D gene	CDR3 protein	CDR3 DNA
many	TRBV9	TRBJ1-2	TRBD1	CASSVMPGQGYGYTF	TGTGCCAGCAGCGTGATGCCGGGACAGGGATATGGCTACACCTTC
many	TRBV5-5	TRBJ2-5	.	CASSLRGQAETQYF	TGTGCCAGCAGCTTGCGCGGGCAGGCTGAGACCCAGTACTTC
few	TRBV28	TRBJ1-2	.	CASSPPQRFYGYTF	TGTGCCAGCAGTCCCCCCCAACGGTTCTATGGCTACACCTTC
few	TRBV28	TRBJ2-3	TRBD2	CASSLSGAGVYTQYF	TGTGCCAGCAGTTTATCGGGAGCGGGAGTGTATACGCAGTATTTT
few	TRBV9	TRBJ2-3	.	CASSVGASPDSTDTQYF	TGTGCCAGCAGCGTAGGGGCTAGTCCAGACAGCACAGATACGCAGTATTTT
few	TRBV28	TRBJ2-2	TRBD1	CATRQGQSGELFF	TGTGCCACTCGACAGGGACAGTCCGGGGAGCTGTTTTTT
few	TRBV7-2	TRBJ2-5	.	CASSLTKTQYF	TGTGCCAGCAGCTTAACAAAGACCCAGTACTTC
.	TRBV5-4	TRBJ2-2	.	CASSMDYANTGELFF	TGTGCCAGCAGCATGGACTACGCGAACACCGGGGAGCTGTTTTTT
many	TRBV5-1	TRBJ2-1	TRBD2	CASSVRLAGVNEQFF	TGCGCCAGCAGCGTACGACTAGCGGGAGTGAATGAGCAGTTCTTC
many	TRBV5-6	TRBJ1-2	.	CASTQESVYGYTF	TGTGCCAGCACCCAGGAGAGCGTTTATGGCTACACCTTC
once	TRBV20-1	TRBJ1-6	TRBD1	CSAGQGARSTLHF	TGCAGTGCAGGACAGGGGGCGAGAAGCACCCTCCACTTT
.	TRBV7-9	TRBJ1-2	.	CASSLEARNYGYTF	TGTGCCAGCAGCTTAGAGGCCAGAAACTATGGCTACACCTTC
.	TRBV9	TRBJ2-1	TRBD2	CASSVDASGVYNEQFF	TGTGCCAGCAGCGTAGATGCCAGCGGGGTCTACAATGAGCAGTTCTTC
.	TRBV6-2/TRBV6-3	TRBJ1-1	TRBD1	CASNHRGTEAFF	TGTGCCAGCAACCACAGGGGAACTGAAGCTTTCTTT
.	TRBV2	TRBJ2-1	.	CASSEDANEQFF	TGTGCCAGCAGTGAAGACGCCAATGAGCAGTTCTTC
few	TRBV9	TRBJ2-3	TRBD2	CASSVERTSGSTDTQYF	TGTGCCAGCAGCGTAGAACGGACTAGCGGGAGCACAGATACGCAGTATTTT
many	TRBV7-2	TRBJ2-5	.	CASSLRRVRETQYF	TGTGCCAGCAGCTTACGGCGGGTCAGGGAGACCCAGTACTTC